Below are 28 T cell receptor beta chains sequenced from a single sample in a study of T cells after posttransplantation cyclophosphamide. Profiled with immunoSEQ multiplex PCR; TCRdb holds only in-frame clones, not every one. The table has fewer than 60,000 clones, roughly 94% seen once; the top ten hold about 3%. Sequences were obtained from PBMCs. The source is a woman in her twenties or thirties in good health and a related stem cell transplant donor.

The V call is TRBV7-2, the J call TRBJ2-1; D is unclear. Germline lookup yields CDR1 SGHTA and CDR2 FQGNSA. The CDR3 is 12 amino acids. The V gene lost 11 bases and the J gene lost 6 bases, with 14 bases spanning the gap. CDR3 region: CACLPTTNEQFF. The CDR3 DNA is TGTGCCTGCCTTCCAACAACCAATGAGCAGTTCTTC.

The rearrangement uses TRBV6-6 and TRBJ2-2; 8 nucleotides align to TRBD1. This CDR3 comprises 15 residues. Germline V lookup: CDR1 MNHNY, CDR2 SVGAGI (reference sequence). V was clipped by 4 bases and J by 6 bases; unmatched bases: 7. The CDR3 spells CASSFLQGGAGELFF. The CDR3 DNA sequence: TGTGCCAGCAGTTTCTTACAGGGGGGCGCCGGGGAGCTGTTTTTT.

The genes are TRBV27 and TRBJ2-1; TRBD1 matches 10 bases. The CDR3 has 16 amino acids. CDR1 MNHEY and CDR2 SMNVEV come from the germline V gene (reference sequence). V gave up 4 bases and J gave up 0 bases; unmatched junction bases: 3. The CDR3 nucleotides are TGTGCCAGCAGTTCGGGACAGGGGATCTCCTACAATGAGCAGTTCTTC. Residues: CASSSGQGISYNEQFF.

CDR3: CASRPGQSSYEQYF. The DNA of the CDR3 is TGTGCCAGTAGACCGGGACAGAGCTCCTACGAGCAGTACTTC. The V call is TRBV19, the J call TRBJ2-7; 7 positions match TRBD1. Germline V gene lookup returns CDR1 LNHDA and CDR2 SQIVND (reference sequence). V shed 6 bases, J shed 0 bases, and the junction held 5 bases outside the gene matches. The CDR3 extends over 14 amino acids.

The chain carries TRBV15 and TRBJ2-2; 9 nucleotides line up with TRBD2. The CDR3 extends over 15 amino acids. Germline assignment: CDR1 LNHNV and CDR2 YYDKDF (reference sequence). V dropped 8 bases and J dropped 1; count of bases not matched to a gene: 5. The CDR3 region has the DNA TGTGCCACCCGGGCGGGGGGGCTGAACACCGGGGAGCTGTTTTTT. Amino acid sequence: CATRAGGLNTGELFF.

V is TRBV19 and J is TRBJ1-1; 11 bases agree with TRBD1. Looked up from germline, CDR1 is LNHDA and CDR2 is SQIVND (reference sequence). Trimming cost V 5 bases and J 0 bases; bases outside gene matches: 2. This CDR3 region has 15 residues. The CDR3 reads CASSGGQGVNTEAFF. In DNA form, the CDR3 reads TGTGCCAGTAGTGGGGGACAGGGGGTGAACACTGAAGCTTTCTTT.

This CDR3 reads CASSLEGADNSPLHF. The CDR3 DNA follows: TGTGCCAGCAGCTTGGAGGGGGCAGATAATTCACCCCTCCACTTT. V usage is TRBV5-8 and J usage is TRBJ1-6, with 7 bases fitting TRBD1. Losses at the gene ends were 0 bases for V and 5 bases for J; bases not matched to a gene: 2. Germline-derived CDR1 and CDR2 are SGHTS and YDEGEE. The CDR3 has 15 amino acids. Full variable domain (outside the CDR3, taken from reference TRBV5-8 and TRBJ1-6): EAGVTQSPTHLIKTRGQQATLRCSPISGHTSVYWYQQALGLGLQFLLWYDEGEERNRGNFPPRFSGRQFPNYSSELNVNALELEDSALYLCASSLEGADNSPLHFGNGTRLTVT.

The CDR3 DNA follows: TGTGCCAGCAAGGGACTAGCGGGGGATTACACCGGGGAGCTGTTTTTT. This codes for CASKGLAGDYTGELFF. This chain uses TRBV13 with TRBJ2-2; 14 bases fit TRBD2. Germline V gives CDR1 PRHDT, CDR2 FYEKMQ (reference sequence). CDR3 length: 16 residues. Trimming removed 7 bases from V and 3 bases from J; junction bases left unmatched: 4. The whole variable domain, filled in from reference TRBV13 and TRBJ2-2, reads AAGVIQSPRHLIKEKRETATLKCYPIPRHDTVYWYQQGPGQDPQFLISFYEKMQSDKGSIPDRFSAQQFSDYHSELNMSSLELGDSALYFCASKGLAGDYTGELFFGEGSRLTVL.

This rearrangement joins TRBV7-3 to TRBJ2-7; 9 bases match TRBD2. Germline V gene data show CDR1 as SGHTA and CDR2 as FQGTGA. CDR3 length: 14 amino acids. J lost 5 bases, V lost 5 bases, and 7 bases had no gene match. In nucleotides, the CDR3 is TGTGCCAGCAGCATTACCGGGACTAGCCACGAGCAGTACTTC. Protein product: CASSITGTSHEQYF.

This chain uses TRBV7-9 with TRBJ2-7; D perhaps matches TRBD1 (6 bases). Germline V lookup: CDR1 SEHNR, CDR2 FQNEAQ (reference sequence). The CDR3 consists of 14 residues. V lost 5 bases and J lost 0, with 11 bases in between. The CDR3, as DNA: TGTGCCAGCAGCCCAGGGGCCCTCTCCTACGAGCAGTACTTC. Protein sequence: CASSPGALSYEQYF.

This clone has only a few counts. J is TRBJ2-5 and V is TRBV7-9; TRBD1 is a possible D gene (5 bases). This CDR3 is 16 amino acids long. The ends were cut back, 6 bases at V and 2 bases at J, with 19 bases in the middle. Per germline, CDR1 SEHNR and CDR2 FQNEAQ (reference sequence). The CDR3 nucleotides are TGTGCCAGCAGTAAACTCTCCCGGACAAAACAAGAGACCCAGTACTTC. It is translated as CASSKLSRTKQETQYF.

This chain uses TRBV4-3 with TRBJ2-7, with D uncertain. V lost 0 bases, J lost 1 base, and 10 bases lay in between. Looked up from germline, CDR1 is LGHNA and CDR2 is YSLEER. This CDR3 contains 15 residues. Here the CDR3 reads CASSQETERSYEQYF. The CDR3 DNA sequence: TGCGCCAGCAGCCAAGAGACGGAGAGATCCTACGAGCAGTACTTC.

V and J are TRBV7-9 and TRBJ1-1; no firm D call. V was shortened by 1 base and J by 5 bases, with 11 bases between the two germline ends. The CDR3 extends over 14 amino acids. CDR1 and CDR2 from the germline V gene are SEHNR and FQNEAQ (reference sequence). In nucleotides, the CDR3 is TGTGCCAGCAGCTTAGATCCAGGCGCAACTGAAGCTTTCTTT. Translated: CASSLDPGATEAFF.

The genes are TRBV7-6 and TRBJ2-2, with a possible D match to TRBD1 (6 bases). CDR3 length: 16 residues. The germline gives CDR1 SGHVS, CDR2 FNYEAQ. Trimming removed 0 bases at V and 1 base at J, with 9 bases between. CDR3 protein: CASSLAPQGNTGELFF. CDR3 coding DNA: TGTGCCAGCAGCTTAGCCCCACAGGGGAACACCGGGGAGCTGTTTTTT. Based on the CDR3 plus reference TRBV7-6 and TRBJ2-2, the full variable domain is GAGVSQSPRYKVTKRGQDVALRCDPISGHVSLYWYRQALGQGPEFLTYFNYEAQQDKSGLPNDRFSAERPEGSISTLTIQRTEQRDSAMYRCASSLAPQGNTGELFFGEGSRLTVL.

This clone was observed once. The J gene is TRBJ2-2, the V gene TRBV28; D is perhaps TRBD2 (5 bases). Between the trimmed V and J ends, which lost 4 bases and 8 bases, there was a span of 11 bases. The CDR3 totals 13 residues. Looked up from germline, CDR1 is MDHEN and CDR2 is SYDVKM. The CDR3 loop is CASSWIRGGELFF. The CDR3 DNA is TGTGCCAGCAGTTGGATCAGAGGGGGGGAGCTGTTTTTT.

The J gene is TRBJ2-7, the V gene TRBV4-2; 10 bases match TRBD1. V lost 1 base and J lost 12; bases outside the gene matches: 6. CDR3 length: 13 residues. Per the germline V gene, CDR1 is LGHNA and CDR2 is YNFKEQ. CDR3 loop: CASSQVSGTGAYF. CDR3 sequence (DNA): TGTGCCAGCAGCCAAGTATCGGGGACAGGGGCGTACTTC.

The chain uses TRBV19 and TRBJ2-7; D not resolved. The CDR3 runs 15 residues. Germline V gives CDR1 LNHDA, CDR2 SQIVND (reference sequence). V gave up 1 base and J gave up 2 bases, with 12 bases separating them. DNA for the CDR3: TGTGCCAGTAGTATAGGCGGAGTAATCCCCTACGAGCAGTACTTC. Its translation: CASSIGGVIPYEQYF.

The V gene is TRBV25-1, the J gene TRBJ1-2; a weak D match, TRBD1 (6 bases). V lost 10 bases and J 6 bases, leaving 18 bases between the germline ends. The CDR3 runs to 13 residues. Germline CDR1 and CDR2: MGHDK and SYGVNS. This CDR3 reads CATSRRGDDGYTF. The CDR3 nucleotides are TGTGCCACCTCTCGCAGGGGAGATGATGGCTACACCTTC.

The chain carries TRBV2 and TRBJ2-1; 11 bases map to TRBD2. Germline CDR1 is SNHLY and CDR2 is FYNNEI. Trimming took 6 bases from V and 2 from J; bases not matched to a gene: 3. The CDR3 contains 15 residues. The CDR3, as DNA: TGTGCCAGCAGAAATAGCGGGGGGGCCTACAATGAGCAGTTCTTC. Its protein is CASRNSGGAYNEQFF. The full variable domain, rest sourced from reference TRBV2 and TRBJ2-1, is EPEVTQTPSHQVTQMGQEVILRCVPISNHLYFYWYRQILGQKVEFLVSFYNNEISEKSEIFDDQFSVERPDGSNFTLKIRSTKLEDSAMYFCASRNSGGAYNEQFFGPGTRLTVL.

In DNA, the CDR3 is TGTGCCAGTAGTACCCCGGGACTAGCGAGATACAATGAGCAGTTCTTC. Protein product: CASSTPGLARYNEQFF. The V gene is TRBV19, the J gene TRBJ2-1; 10 nucleotides align to TRBD2. There are 16 residues in the CDR3. Germline V gene lookup returns CDR1 LNHDA and CDR2 SQIVND (reference sequence). The junction had 7 bases not matched to a gene; V was cut back by 4 bases and J by 4 bases.

This rearrangement joins TRBV19 to TRBJ1-5; TRBD1 matches 7 bases. Trimming took 3 bases from V and 3 from J; bases not matched to a gene: 2. The CDR3 totals 14 residues. Germline V gives CDR1 LNHDA, CDR2 SQIVND (reference sequence). CDR3 nucleotides: TGTGCCAGTAGTATGAGGGGGCTCAATCAGCCCCAGCATTTT. This gives the protein CASSMRGLNQPQHF.

The V and J genes are TRBV18 and TRBJ2-6; 8 bases fit TRBD1. CDR1 KGHSH and CDR2 LQKENI come from the germline V gene. Germline trimming cut 0 bases from V and 3 bases from J; bases unmatched to any gene: 4. This CDR3 is 17 amino acids long. In nucleotides, the CDR3 is TGTGCCAGCTCACCACCCACAGGGGGTGGTGGGGCCAACGTCCTGACTTTC. Protein: CASSPPTGGGGANVLTF.

This clone appeared a single time. The gene calls are TRBV5-1 and TRBJ2-7; tentative D call: TRBD1 (6 bases). Germline V gene data show CDR1 as SGHRS and CDR2 as YFSETQ. This CDR3 comprises 13 residues. V lost 5 bases and J 7 bases, leaving 16 bases between the germline ends. CDR3 bases: TGCGCCAGCAGTGGGGATGGGGGCGGAGAGCAGTACTTC. This codes for CASSGDGGGEQYF.

The rearrangement joins TRBV7-9 to TRBJ1-1, with no clear D. Germline-derived CDR1 and CDR2 are SEHNR and FQNEAQ (reference sequence). This CDR3 is built from 15 residues. V was cut by 7 bases and J by 1 base, with 16 bases left in between. CDR3 loop: CASIFRGSKNTEAFF. CDR3 bases: TGTGCCAGCATCTTTCGGGGTTCAAAGAACACTGAAGCTTTCTTT.

V usage is TRBV10-2 and J usage is TRBJ2-5; 11 nucleotides align to TRBD2. The V segment lost 6 bases and the J segment 5 bases; nucleotides outside the gene matches: 8. Germline V CDR1 and CDR2: WSHSY, SAAADI. This CDR3 has 15 amino acids. The CDR3 region is CASSFSGGAAETQYF. CDR3 in DNA: TGCGCCAGCAGCTTTAGCGGGGGGGCCGCTGAGACCCAGTACTTC.

The V gene is TRBV7-9, the J gene TRBJ1-5, with a possible D match to TRBD1 (5 bases). The CDR3 is 15 residues long. Per germline, CDR1 SEHNR and CDR2 FQNEAQ (reference sequence). V lost 1 base to trimming and J lost 8 bases, with 15 bases between them. CDR3 region: CASSLGIQVAEPQHF. The CDR3 region has the DNA TGTGCCAGCAGCTTAGGTATACAGGTCGCGGAGCCCCAGCATTTT.

The V and J genes are TRBV5-1 and TRBJ2-5; TRBD1 agrees at 7 bases. Germline V CDR1 and CDR2: SGHRS, YFSETQ. The CDR3 is 14 residues long. V shed 4 bases and J 5 bases; nucleotides not matched to a gene: 8. This CDR3 reads CASSKQGSQETQYF. The CDR3 DNA reads TGCGCCAGCAGCAAACAGGGGTCGCAGGAGACCCAGTACTTC. Looking up the rest from reference TRBV5-1 and TRBJ2-5 gives the full variable domain: KAGVTQTPRYLIKTRGQQVTLSCSPISGHRSVSWYQQTPGQGLQFLFEYFSETQRNKGNFPGRFSGRQFSNSRSEMNVSTLELGDSALYLCASSKQGSQETQYFGPGTRLLVL.

The chain has TRBV29-1 and TRBJ1-2; TRBD1 agrees at 10 bases. The CDR3 has 18 residues. Germline loops: CDR1 SQVTM, CDR2 ANQGSEA. V trimming: 6 bases; J trimming: 4 bases; junction bases outside the gene matches: 20. CDR3 DNA: TGCAGCGTCGAATCTGAGGGACAGGGGAAGGGGGGTTCCTATGGCTACACCTTC. Translated, it gives CSVESEGQGKGGSYGYTF.